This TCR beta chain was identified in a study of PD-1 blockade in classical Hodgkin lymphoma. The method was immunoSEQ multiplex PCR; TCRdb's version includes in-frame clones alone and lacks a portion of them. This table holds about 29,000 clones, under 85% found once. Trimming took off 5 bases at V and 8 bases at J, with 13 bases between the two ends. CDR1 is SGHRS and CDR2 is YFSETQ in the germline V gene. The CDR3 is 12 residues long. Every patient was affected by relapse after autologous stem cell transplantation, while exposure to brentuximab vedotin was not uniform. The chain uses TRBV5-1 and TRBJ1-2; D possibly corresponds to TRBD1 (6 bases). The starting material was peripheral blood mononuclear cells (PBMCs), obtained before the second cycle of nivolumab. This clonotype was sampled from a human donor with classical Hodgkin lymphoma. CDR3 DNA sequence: TGCGCCAGCAGAGGGGGATCCCACGGCTACACCTTC. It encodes CASRGGSHGYTF. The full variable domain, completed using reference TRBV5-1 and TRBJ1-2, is KAGVTQTPRYLIKTRGQQVTLSCSPISGHRSVSWYQQTPGQGLQFLFEYFSETQRNKGNFPGRFSGRQFSNSRSEMNVSTLELGDSALYLCASRGGSHGYTFGSGTRLTVV.